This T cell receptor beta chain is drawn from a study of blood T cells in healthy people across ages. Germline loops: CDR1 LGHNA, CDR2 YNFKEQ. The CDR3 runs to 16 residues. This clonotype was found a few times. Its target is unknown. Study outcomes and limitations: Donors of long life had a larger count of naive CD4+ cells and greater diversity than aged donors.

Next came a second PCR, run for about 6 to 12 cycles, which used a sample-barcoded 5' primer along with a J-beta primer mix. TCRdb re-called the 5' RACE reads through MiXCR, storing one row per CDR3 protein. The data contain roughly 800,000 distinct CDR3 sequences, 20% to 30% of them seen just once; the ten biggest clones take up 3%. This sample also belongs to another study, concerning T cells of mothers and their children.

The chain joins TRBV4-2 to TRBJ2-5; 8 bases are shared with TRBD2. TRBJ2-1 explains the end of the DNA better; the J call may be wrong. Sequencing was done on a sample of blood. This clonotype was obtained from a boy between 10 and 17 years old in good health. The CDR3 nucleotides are TGTGCCAGCAGCCAAAGATACGGGGGGGACCACAATGAGCAGTTCTTC. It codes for CASSQRYGGDHNEQFF.